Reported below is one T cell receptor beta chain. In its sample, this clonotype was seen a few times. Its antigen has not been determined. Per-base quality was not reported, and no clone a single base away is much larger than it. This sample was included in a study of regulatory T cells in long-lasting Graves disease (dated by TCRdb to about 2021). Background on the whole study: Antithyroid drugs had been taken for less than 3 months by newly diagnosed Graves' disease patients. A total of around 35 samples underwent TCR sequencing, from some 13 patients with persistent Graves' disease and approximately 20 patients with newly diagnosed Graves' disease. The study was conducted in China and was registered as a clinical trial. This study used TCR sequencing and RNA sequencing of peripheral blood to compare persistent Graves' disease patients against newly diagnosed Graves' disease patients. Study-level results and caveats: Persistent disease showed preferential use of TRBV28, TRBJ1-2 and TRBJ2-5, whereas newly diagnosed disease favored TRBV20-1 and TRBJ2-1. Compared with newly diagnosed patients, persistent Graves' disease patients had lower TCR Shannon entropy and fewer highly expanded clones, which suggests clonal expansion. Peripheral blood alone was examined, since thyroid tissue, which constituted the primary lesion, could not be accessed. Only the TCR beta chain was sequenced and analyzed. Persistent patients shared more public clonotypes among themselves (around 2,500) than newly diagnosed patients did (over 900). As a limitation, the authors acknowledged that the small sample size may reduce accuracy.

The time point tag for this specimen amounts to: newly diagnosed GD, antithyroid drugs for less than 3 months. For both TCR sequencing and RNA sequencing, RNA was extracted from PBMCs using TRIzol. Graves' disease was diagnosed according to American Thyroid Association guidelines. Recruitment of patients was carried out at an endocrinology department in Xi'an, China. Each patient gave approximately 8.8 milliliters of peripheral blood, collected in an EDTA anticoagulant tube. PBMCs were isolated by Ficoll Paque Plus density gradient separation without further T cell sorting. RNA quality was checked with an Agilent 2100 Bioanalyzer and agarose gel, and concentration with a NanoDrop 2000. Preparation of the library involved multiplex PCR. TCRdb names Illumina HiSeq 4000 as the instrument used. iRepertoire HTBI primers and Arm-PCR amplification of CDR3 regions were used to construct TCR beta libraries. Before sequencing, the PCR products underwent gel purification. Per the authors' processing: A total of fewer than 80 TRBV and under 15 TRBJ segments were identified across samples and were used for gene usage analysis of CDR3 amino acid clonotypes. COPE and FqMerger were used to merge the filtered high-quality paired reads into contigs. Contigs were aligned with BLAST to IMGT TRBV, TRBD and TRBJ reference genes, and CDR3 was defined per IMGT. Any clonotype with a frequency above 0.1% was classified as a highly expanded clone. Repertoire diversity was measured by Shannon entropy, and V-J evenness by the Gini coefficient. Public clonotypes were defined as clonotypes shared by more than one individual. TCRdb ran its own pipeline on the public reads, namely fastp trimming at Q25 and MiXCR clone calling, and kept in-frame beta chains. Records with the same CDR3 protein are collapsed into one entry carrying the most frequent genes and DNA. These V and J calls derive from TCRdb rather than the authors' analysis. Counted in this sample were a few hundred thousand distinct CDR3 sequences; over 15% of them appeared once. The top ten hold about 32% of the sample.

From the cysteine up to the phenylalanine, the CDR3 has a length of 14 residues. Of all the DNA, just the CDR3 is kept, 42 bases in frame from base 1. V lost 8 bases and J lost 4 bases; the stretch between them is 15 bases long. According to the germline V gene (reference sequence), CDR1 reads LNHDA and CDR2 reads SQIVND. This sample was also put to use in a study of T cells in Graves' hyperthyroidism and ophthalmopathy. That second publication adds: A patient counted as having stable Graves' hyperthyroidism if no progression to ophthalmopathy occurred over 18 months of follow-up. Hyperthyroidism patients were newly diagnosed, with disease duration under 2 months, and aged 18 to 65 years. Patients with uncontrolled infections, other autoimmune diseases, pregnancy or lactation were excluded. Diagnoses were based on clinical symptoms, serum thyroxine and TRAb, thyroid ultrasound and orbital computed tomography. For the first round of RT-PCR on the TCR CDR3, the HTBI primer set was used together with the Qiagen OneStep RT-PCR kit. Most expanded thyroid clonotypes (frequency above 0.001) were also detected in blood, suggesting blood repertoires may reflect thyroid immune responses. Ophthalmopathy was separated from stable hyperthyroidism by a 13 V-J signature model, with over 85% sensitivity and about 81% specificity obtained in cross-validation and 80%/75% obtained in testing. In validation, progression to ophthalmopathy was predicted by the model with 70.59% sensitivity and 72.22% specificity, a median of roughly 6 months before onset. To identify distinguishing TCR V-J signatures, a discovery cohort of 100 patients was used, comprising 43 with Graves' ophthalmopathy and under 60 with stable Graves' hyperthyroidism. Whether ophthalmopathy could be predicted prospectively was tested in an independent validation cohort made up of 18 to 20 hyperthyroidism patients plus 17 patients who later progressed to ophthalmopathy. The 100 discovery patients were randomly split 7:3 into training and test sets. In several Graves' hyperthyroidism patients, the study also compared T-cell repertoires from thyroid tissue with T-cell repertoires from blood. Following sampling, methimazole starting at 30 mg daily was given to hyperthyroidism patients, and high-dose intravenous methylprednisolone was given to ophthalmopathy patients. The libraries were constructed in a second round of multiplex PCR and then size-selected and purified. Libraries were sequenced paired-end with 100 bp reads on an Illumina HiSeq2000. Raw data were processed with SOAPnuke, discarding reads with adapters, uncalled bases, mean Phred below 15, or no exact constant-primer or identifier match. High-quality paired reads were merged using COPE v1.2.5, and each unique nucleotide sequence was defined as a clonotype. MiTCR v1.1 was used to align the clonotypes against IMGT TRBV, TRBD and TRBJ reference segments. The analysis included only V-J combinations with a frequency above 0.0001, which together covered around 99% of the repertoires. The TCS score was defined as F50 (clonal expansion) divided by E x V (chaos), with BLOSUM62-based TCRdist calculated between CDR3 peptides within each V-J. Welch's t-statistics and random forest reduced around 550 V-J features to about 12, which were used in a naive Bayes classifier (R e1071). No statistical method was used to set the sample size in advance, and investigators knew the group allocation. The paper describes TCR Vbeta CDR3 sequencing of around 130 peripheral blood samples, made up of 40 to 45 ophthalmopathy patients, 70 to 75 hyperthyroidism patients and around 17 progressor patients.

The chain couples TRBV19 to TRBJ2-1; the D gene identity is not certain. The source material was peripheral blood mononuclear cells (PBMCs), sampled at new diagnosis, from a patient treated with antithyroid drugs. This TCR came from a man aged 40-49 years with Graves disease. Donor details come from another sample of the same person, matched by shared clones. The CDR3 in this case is CASQPRTAYNEQFF. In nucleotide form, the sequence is TGTGCCAGTCAACCCAGAACAGCTTACAATGAGCAGTTCTTC.